This TCR beta chain was captured in a study of blood T cell repertoires in COVID-19. Study-wide background: From the United States, Italy and Spain came samples of acute and convalescent COVID-19. T cells, B-cell-depleted T cells, or PBMCs supplied cDNA or gDNA.

In the authors' methods: Cell counts per sample came from amplifying reference gene primers. The table came from immunoSEQ multiplex PCR; TCRdb's copy has only in-frame clones and leaves some out. V, J and clone size reflect that table, while D and trimming were determined from the DNA. The table lists some 150,000 clones, roughly 84% of them singletons, with under 5.5% in the top ten. CDR1 and CDR2 (germline): LNHNV, YYDKDF (reference sequence). CDR3 size: 13 residues. Trimming removed 0 bases from V and 8 bases from J, with 10 bases in between. The material sequenced was peripheral blood. The TCR sequence derives from a human donor in a cohort sampled during active COVID-19. V usage is TRBV15 and J usage is TRBJ1-1; possible D gene TRBD1, 5 bases. The CDR3 here is CATSRDRGTEAFF. The CDR3 region has the DNA TGTGCCACCAGCAGAGATAGGGGTACAGAAGCTTTCTTT.